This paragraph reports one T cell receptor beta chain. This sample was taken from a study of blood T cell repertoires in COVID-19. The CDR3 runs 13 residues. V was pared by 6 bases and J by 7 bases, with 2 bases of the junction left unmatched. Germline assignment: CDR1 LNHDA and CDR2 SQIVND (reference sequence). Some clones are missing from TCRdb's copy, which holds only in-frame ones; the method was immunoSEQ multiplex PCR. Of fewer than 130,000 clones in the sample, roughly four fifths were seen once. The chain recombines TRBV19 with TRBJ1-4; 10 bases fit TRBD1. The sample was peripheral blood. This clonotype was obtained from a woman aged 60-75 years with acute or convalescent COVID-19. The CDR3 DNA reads TGTGCCAGTAGGGGACAGGGGAGTGAAAAACTGTTTTTT. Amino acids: CASRGQGSEKLFF. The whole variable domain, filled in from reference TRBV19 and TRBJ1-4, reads DGGITQSPKYLFRKEGQNVTLSCEQNLNHDAMYWYRQDPGQGLRLIYYSQIVNDFQKGDIAEGYSVSREKKESFPLTVTSAQKNPTAFYLCASRGQGSEKLFFGSGTQLSVL.